This entry lists 20 T cell receptor beta chains sequenced from one sample in a study of identical twins. In TCRdb, the 5' RACE reads were re-called with MiXCR into one record per CDR3 protein. The data contain about 660,000 distinct CDR3 sequences, about 9.4% of them singletons. This sample also belongs to another study, concerning yellow fever vaccine responses in identical twins.

The sequenced sample was PBMCs. The receptor set was obtained from a woman between 18 and 29 years old in good health.

The chain's CDR3 is CASSSYRTSYEQYF. CDR3 bases: TGTGCCAGCAGTTCGTACAGGACCTCCTACGAGCAGTACTTC. The V call is TRBV27, the J call TRBJ2-7; TRBD1 might be the D (5 bases). Trimming removed 4 bases at V and 0 bases at J, with 10 bases between. Germline V gene data show CDR1 as MNHEY and CDR2 as SMNVEV (reference sequence). The CDR3 extends over 14 amino acids.

The chain carries TRBV28 and TRBJ2-7, with a possible D match to TRBD2 (7 bases). The CDR3 covers 16 residues. Germline assignment: CDR1 MDHEN and CDR2 SYDVKM. The V end was cut by 6 bases, the J end by 0 bases, with 18 bases between. CDR3 sequence: CASRPSRGAASYEQYF. The CDR3 nucleotides are TGTGCCAGCAGACCCTCCCGGGGGGCCGCCTCCTACGAGCAGTACTTC.

The chain employs TRBV5-1 and TRBJ1-6; TRBD1 matches 12 bases. V shed 3 bases, J shed 6 bases, and the junction held 4 bases outside the gene matches. This CDR3 comprises 16 residues. The germline CDR1 and CDR2 sequences are SGHRS and YFSETQ. Here the CDR3 DNA reads TGCGCCAGCAGCTCCGGGACAGGGGGCAGTAATTCACCCCTCCACTTT. This encodes CASSSGTGGSNSPLHF. Supplemented by reference TRBV5-1 and TRBJ1-6, the full variable domain reads KAGVTQTPRYLIKTRGQQVTLSCSPISGHRSVSWYQQTPGQGLQFLFEYFSETQRNKGNFPGRFSGRQFSNSRSEMNVSTLELGDSALYLCASSSGTGGSNSPLHFGNGTRLTVT.

This clonotype was counted many times. The CDR3 spells CASSFSGAATNEKLFF. Written as DNA, the CDR3 is TGCGCCAGCAGCTTTTCTGGAGCTGCAACTAATGAAAAACTGTTTTTT. V usage is TRBV5-1 and J usage is TRBJ1-4; D remains unclear. V was cut by 2 bases and J by 0 bases, with 11 bases left in between. The CDR3 spans 16 residues. The V gene's germline CDR1 is SGHRS and CDR2 YFSETQ.

This clonotype has a count of ten or more. The rearrangement joins TRBV7-2 to TRBJ2-1; D possibly corresponds to TRBD2 (6 bases). The CDR3 totals 14 residues. Trimming removed 0 bases at V and 9 bases at J, with 12 bases between. Germline V gene data show CDR1 as SGHTA and CDR2 as FQGNSA. This chain's CDR3 is CASSLAIGGGEQFF. The CDR3 coding sequence is TGTGCCAGCAGCTTAGCGATCGGGGGAGGTGAGCAGTTCTTC.

This clonotype was seen a few times. The chain carries TRBV7-2 and TRBJ1-6; TRBD1 matches at 9 bases. The trim removed 5 bases at V and 11 bases at J, leaving 10 bases unmatched. From germline, CDR1 is SGHTA and CDR2 FQGNSA. CDR3 length: 15 residues. This CDR3 reads CASSQGTGGTTPLHF. The CDR3 bases are TGTGCCAGCAGCCAGGGCACAGGGGGCACAACACCCCTCCACTTT.

The V call is TRBV11-2, the J call TRBJ2-1; possible D gene TRBD2, 7 bases. CDR3 size: 15 residues. Trimming cost V 6 bases and J 3 bases, with 15 bases left between them. The germline V gene has CDR1 SGHAT and CDR2 FQNNGV. The CDR3 here is CASRPAGHNYNEQFF. CDR3 nucleotides: TGTGCCAGCAGACCAGCGGGACACAACTACAATGAGCAGTTCTTC.

This clonotype has a handful of counts. The chain links TRBV7-3 to TRBJ2-5, with D tentatively TRBD1 or TRBD2 (6 bases each). CDR1 is SGHTA, CDR2 FQGTGA, per germline. The ends were cut back, 1 base at V and 4 bases at J, with 10 bases in the middle. This CDR3 contains 14 residues. The CDR3 reads CASSLIGGSETQYF. CDR3 nucleotide sequence: TGTGCCAGCAGCTTAATAGGGGGGTCAGAGACCCAGTACTTC.

This clonotype was picked up a small number of times. The gene calls are TRBV11-1 and TRBJ2-1; 9 bases are shared with TRBD2. The CDR3 is 19 amino acids. Germline V CDR1 and CDR2: SGHAT, FQDESV (reference sequence). J was trimmed by 6 bases and V by 1 base; bases with no gene match: 16. This CDR3 is CASSLGLAGGPFQGNEQFF. For the CDR3, the DNA is TGTGCCAGCAGCTTAGGTCTCGCGGGGGGGCCCTTTCAAGGCAATGAGCAGTTCTTC.

The chain combines TRBV7-6 with TRBJ2-1; no definite D call. The CDR3 has 14 amino acids. V shed 1 base and J shed 7 bases, with 11 bases lying between them. Germline CDR1 reads SGHVS; CDR2 reads FNYEAQ. CDR3: CASSLESMGNEQFF. DNA of the CDR3: TGTGCCAGCAGCTTAGAAAGTATGGGGAATGAGCAGTTCTTC.

The chain joins TRBV9 to TRBJ1-4; D unresolved. CDR3 length: 15 amino acids. Germline V lookup: CDR1 SGDLS, CDR2 YYNGEE. V lost 0 bases to trimming and J lost 3 bases, with 9 bases between them. CDR3 amino acids: CASSVGGSPNEKLFF. Written as DNA, the CDR3 is TGTGCCAGCAGCGTAGGGGGTTCTCCTAATGAAAAACTGTTTTTT.

The chain joins TRBV6-1 to TRBJ2-1; 9 nucleotides match TRBD2. The CDR3 is 18 residues long. Germline V CDR1 and CDR2: MNHNS, SASEGT. Trimming at V came to 5 bases and at J to 7 bases, leaving 18 bases not matched to a gene. CDR3 sequence (DNA): TGTGCCAGCAGTCTTCTTCCAACCGCGGGAGGGGAGAGGAATGAGCAGTTCTTC. Residues: CASSLLPTAGGERNEQFF.

This clonotype was picked up a small number of times. The chain is built from TRBV6-1 and TRBJ2-5; D may correspond to TRBD1 or TRBD2 (5 bases each). The V gene lost 6 bases and the J gene lost 7 bases, with 21 bases spanning the gap. This CDR3 contains 15 residues. Per the germline V gene, CDR1 is MNHNS and CDR2 is SASEGT. Written as DNA, the CDR3 is TGTGCCAGCAGGGGGGTTAGGACCCAGAGCGGGACCCAGTACTTC. It specifies CASRGVRTQSGTQYF.

This clonotype occurred a few times. V gene TRBV27 combines with J gene TRBJ2-1, with 7 bases fitting TRBD2. The trim removed 5 bases at V and 2 bases at J, leaving 3 bases unmatched. The CDR3 covers 14 residues. Germline loops: CDR1 MNHEY, CDR2 SMNVEV (reference sequence). CDR3 bases: TGTGCCAGCAGTGGGGGACTAACCTACAATGAGCAGTTCTTC. It encodes CASSGGLTYNEQFF.

Comments on this clonotype: A read error may explain this, as a much larger clone is one base away. As the CDR3 is not closed by the conserved phenylalanine or tryptophan, this likely results from a read error. The rearrangement links TRBV5-6 to TRBJ2-1; D remains ambiguous. Germline assignment: CDR1 SGHDT and CDR2 YYEEEE. The CDR3 loop spans 15 amino acids. The ends were cut back, 1 base at V and 0 bases at J, with 8 bases in the middle. The CDR3 loop reads CASSLWSGSYNEQFY. CDR3 coding DNA: TGTGCCAGCAGCTTGTGGTCAGGCTCCTACAATGAGCAGTTCTAC.

This clonotype was detected only a few times. The chain joins TRBV30 to TRBJ2-3; a weak D match, TRBD2 (5 bases). This CDR3 is 16 amino acids long. Looked up from germline, CDR1 is GTSNPN and CDR2 is SVGIG (reference sequence). V was clipped by 2 bases and J by 0 bases, with 15 bases between them. The CDR3 here is CAWSPRTRTSTDTQYF. CDR3 nucleotides: TGTGCCTGGAGTCCCAGGACCAGGACTAGCACAGATACGCAGTATTTT.

This clonotype has more than one count but fewer than ten. V gene TRBV25-1 combines with J gene TRBJ2-1, with 9 bases that match TRBD2. V gave up 1 base and J gave up 5 bases; unmatched junction bases: 18. From germline, CDR1 is MGHDK and CDR2 SYGVNS. The CDR3 is 20 residues long. The CDR3 here is CASSEFGGRVGGVIHNEQFF. As DNA, the CDR3 is TGTGCCAGCAGTGAATTTGGCGGGAGGGTTGGGGGGGTAATACACAATGAGCAGTTCTTC.

This clonotype has only a few counts. The chain uses TRBV5-1 and TRBJ2-5; 7 bases are a match to TRBD2. The CDR3 is 14 residues long. Germline CDR1 and CDR2: SGHRS and YFSETQ. The trim removed 4 bases at V and 5 bases at J, leaving 8 bases unmatched. CDR3 region: CASSQTSSLETQYF. The CDR3 nucleotides read TGCGCCAGCAGCCAGACTAGCTCGCTGGAGACCCAGTACTTC. The complete variable domain, with remaining parts taken from reference TRBV5-1 and TRBJ2-5, reads KAGVTQTPRYLIKTRGQQVTLSCSPISGHRSVSWYQQTPGQGLQFLFEYFSETQRNKGNFPGRFSGRQFSNSRSEMNVSTLELGDSALYLCASSQTSSLETQYFGPGTRLLVL.

The rearrangement joins TRBV25-1 to TRBJ2-7; the D is unclear. Trimming took 6 bases from V and 0 from J, leaving 9 bases between them. Germline-derived CDR1 and CDR2 are MGHDK and SYGVNS. The CDR3 is 13 amino acids. CDR3 bases: TGTGCCAGCAGCTACCCTTCCTCCTACGAGCAGTACTTC. Translated, it gives CASSYPSSYEQYF.

In its sample, this clonotype was seen many times. This chain joins TRBV27 and TRBJ2-7, with 10 bases aligning to TRBD1. CDR3 length: 15 amino acids. Germline CDR1 and CDR2: MNHEY and SMNVEV (reference sequence). V lost 6 bases, J lost 3 bases, and 8 bases stayed unmatched. CDR3 in DNA: TGTGCCAGCAGCCCAGTCGGGACAGGGGACTACGAGCAGTACTTC. As protein: CASSPVGTGDYEQYF.